The 29 T cell receptor beta chains below come from one sample, sequenced in a study of cytomegalovirus exposure and HLA in healthy donors. The PCR used 60 Vbeta and 13 Jbeta primers. The table came from immunoSEQ multiplex PCR; TCRdb's copy has only in-frame clones and leaves some out. The sample includes about 140,000 clones, roughly 86% of them seen just once. The sample taken for sequencing was PBMCs. Receptors originate from a man between 18 and 35 years old in good health and CMV-seropositive.

This clone was seen a single time. The chain employs TRBV28 and TRBJ2-7; 7 nucleotides align to TRBD1. Germline CDR1 reads MDHEN; CDR2 reads SYDVKM. V trimming: 7 bases; J trimming: 1 base; junction bases outside the gene matches: 7. CDR3 length equals 14 residues. CDR3 protein: CASKTRGPSYEQYF. CDR3 sequence (DNA): TGTGCCAGCAAGACAAGGGGGCCTTCCTACGAGCAGTACTTC.

The chain employs TRBV11-2 and TRBJ2-7; 7 bases fit TRBD1. Germline values: CDR1 SGHAT, CDR2 FQNNGV. V lost 1 base, J lost 1 base, and 7 bases stayed unmatched. This CDR3 comprises 16 residues. CDR3 sequence (DNA): TGTGCCAGCAGCTTAGCGATTGGGACAGCTTCCTACGAGCAGTACTTC. Protein product: CASSLAIGTASYEQYF.

This clone was detected a few times. The V and J genes are TRBV5-1 and TRBJ2-3; D is uncertain. Germline CDR1 is SGHRS and CDR2 is YFSETQ. This CDR3 has 12 amino acids. Between the trimmed V and J ends, which lost 1 base and 3 bases, there was a span of 3 bases. The CDR3 nucleotides are TGCGCCAGCAGCTTGCAAACAGATACGCAGTATTTT. Translating it yields CASSLQTDTQYF.

The chain employs TRBV6-6 and TRBJ1-1; D not certain. Germline V gene lookup returns CDR1 MNHNY and CDR2 SVGAGI (reference sequence). The germline V and J ends were trimmed by 0 bases and 4 bases, with 9 bases remaining between them. The CDR3 is 14 amino acids. The CDR3 DNA follows: TGTGCCAGCAGTTACTCGGTACAGCCCACTGAAGCTTTCTTT. It is translated as CASSYSVQPTEAFF.

The rearrangement joins TRBV6-5 to TRBJ1-2; 9 bases match TRBD1. After removal of 2 bases from V and 4 bases from J, the junction contained 8 bases not matched to a gene. The CDR3 contains 16 residues. The germline CDR1 and CDR2 sequences are MNHEY and SVGAGI. CDR3 in amino acids: CASSYVRTGAGYGYTF. The CDR3 DNA follows: TGTGCCAGCAGTTACGTGAGGACAGGGGCCGGCTATGGCTACACCTTC.

This sequence joins TRBV7-6 and TRBJ2-2, with 9 bases identical to TRBD1. Germline lookup yields CDR1 SGHVS and CDR2 FNYEAQ. CDR3 length: 15 residues. The V segment lost 6 bases and the J segment 6 bases; nucleotides outside the gene matches: 8. CDR3 loop: CASSWTGAVAGELFF. The CDR3 DNA reads TGTGCCAGCAGTTGGACAGGGGCGGTCGCCGGGGAGCTGTTTTTT.

The chain recombines TRBV2 with TRBJ2-1; 15 bases match TRBD2. J gave up 7 bases and V 4 bases, and 2 bases lay outside the gene matches. The germline CDR1 and CDR2 sequences are SNHLY and FYNNEI. The CDR3 consists of 15 residues. CDR3 coding DNA: TGTGCCAGCAGTGTCGGACTAGCGGGAGGGAATGAGCAGTTCTTC. This encodes CASSVGLAGGNEQFF.

The chain recombines TRBV27 with TRBJ2-7; TRBD2 is a possible D gene (6 bases). Germline CDR1 is MNHEY and CDR2 is SMNVEV (reference sequence). Trimming pared 4 bases from V and 5 bases from J, leaving 9 bases between. This CDR3 is 12 amino acids long. The CDR3 coding sequence is TGTGCCAGCAGTTGGGGAGGTAACGAGCAGTACTTC. This gives the protein CASSWGGNEQYF.

The chain is built from TRBV7-2 and TRBJ2-1; TRBD2 matches 11 bases. The CDR3 contains 13 residues. Germline V gene sequence: CDR1 SGHTA, CDR2 FQGNSA. With 5 bases clipped from V and 9 bases from J, the junction kept 3 bases outside the gene matches. The CDR3 DNA sequence: TGTGCCAGCAGCCAGACTAGCGGGATTGAGCAGTTCTTC. Amino acid sequence: CASSQTSGIEQFF. Full variable domain (outside the CDR3, taken from reference TRBV7-2 and TRBJ2-1): GAGVSQSPSNKVTEKGKDVELRCDPISGHTALYWYRQSLGQGLEFLIYFQGNSAPDKSGLPSDRFSAERTGGSVSTLTIQRTQQEDSAVYLCASSQTSGIEQFFGPGTRLTVL.

This chain uses TRBV27 with TRBJ2-7; perhaps TRBD1 as D (5 bases). The germline V gene has CDR1 MNHEY and CDR2 SMNVEV (reference sequence). The CDR3 contains 14 residues. Trimming removed 3 bases at V and 4 bases at J, with 13 bases between. CDR3 amino acids: CASSLKRGEYEQYF. Written as DNA, the CDR3 is TGTGCCAGCAGTTTGAAAAGGGGTGAATACGAGCAGTACTTC.

The count of this clone is one. The chain uses TRBV27 and TRBJ1-1; D is unresolved. Trimming left V 6 bases short and J 4 bases short, with 9 bases between. Per the germline V gene, CDR1 is MNHEY and CDR2 is SMNVEV (reference sequence). This CDR3 comprises 12 residues. In DNA, the CDR3 is TGTGCCAGCAGATACCCCGGCACTGAAGCTTTCTTT. This encodes CASRYPGTEAFF.

CDR3 nucleotides: TGTGCCAGTAGTTTTCGGCGGTCCTCCTACGAGCAGTACTTC. Translating it yields CASSFRRSSYEQYF. V is TRBV19 and J is TRBJ2-7; D gene unclear. The germline CDR1 and CDR2 sequences are LNHDA and SQIVND (reference sequence). The V end lost 5 bases, the J end lost 0 bases, and 11 bases lay between the germline ends. This CDR3 is 14 amino acids long.

The CDR3 nucleotides are TGCAGCGCAGGACAGGGGATAGCCGAGCAGTACTTC. Its translation is CSAGQGIAEQYF. This chain joins TRBV29-1 and TRBJ2-7, with 9 bases that match TRBD1. The CDR3 is 12 amino acids. Germline loops: CDR1 SQVTM, CDR2 ANQGSEA. V gave up 7 bases and J gave up 6 bases; unmatched junction bases: 7.

This rearrangement joins TRBV27 to TRBJ2-7, with D possibly being TRBD1 (7 bases). Deletions cut 5 bases from V and 3 bases from J, with 14 bases between. This CDR3 is 14 amino acids long. CDR1 and CDR2 (germline): MNHEY, SMNVEV (reference sequence). The CDR3 DNA is TGTGCCAGCAGTCCCAGGGGGACTCTCTACGAGCAGTACTTC. It translates to CASSPRGTLYEQYF.

To note about this clone: Other nucleotide sequences in the sample specify the same CDR3. J is TRBJ1-1 and V is TRBV6-5; no clear D. The CDR3 has 12 residues. Germline loops: CDR1 MNHEY, CDR2 SVGAGI. Trimming pared 5 bases from V and 4 bases from J, leaving 8 bases between. Here the CDR3 reads CASSPVPTEAFF. DNA of the CDR3: TGTGCCAGCAGTCCCGTCCCCACTGAAGCTTTCTTT.

This clone was found a few times. The chain couples TRBV2 to TRBJ2-7, with 9 bases fitting TRBD2. Germline V gene data show CDR1 as SNHLY and CDR2 as FYNNEI. Trimming cost V 8 bases and J 4 bases; bases outside gene matches: 9. The CDR3 covers 14 residues. The CDR3 is CASLLIAGVYEQYF. The CDR3 nucleotides read TGTGCCAGCCTCTTAATAGCGGGAGTGTACGAGCAGTACTTC. The full variable domain, with the rest looked up from reference TRBV2 and TRBJ2-7, is EPEVTQTPSHQVTQMGQEVILRCVPISNHLYFYWYRQILGQKVEFLVSFYNNEISEKSEIFDDQFSVERPDGSNFTLKIRSTKLEDSAMYFCASLLIAGVYEQYFGPGTRLTVT.

The chain combines TRBV11-3 with TRBJ2-2; TRBD2 agrees at 10 bases. Germline V CDR1 and CDR2: SGHNT, YENEEA. The CDR3 runs to 17 residues. V lost 1 base and J lost 0; bases outside the gene matches: 2. As DNA, the CDR3 is TGTGCCAGCAGCTTAGGACTAGCGGGCGCGAACACCGGGGAGCTGTTTTTT. It specifies CASSLGLAGANTGELFF.

The chain joins TRBV6-4 to TRBJ2-1; no firm D call. CDR3 length equals 11 residues. The V end was cut by 4 bases, the J end by 7 bases, with 5 bases between. Germline lookup yields CDR1 MRHNA and CDR2 SNTAGT. The CDR3 DNA follows: TGTGCCAGCAGTGCGGGTAATGAGCAGTTCTTC. It codes for CASSAGNEQFF.

This rearrangement joins TRBV11-3 to TRBJ2-1; TRBD2 might be the D (6 bases). With 5 bases removed from V and 9 bases from J, the gap between germline ends came to 14 bases. The CDR3 length is 13 residues. Germline values: CDR1 SGHNT, CDR2 YENEEA. The CDR3 is CASSPTSSGEQFF. The CDR3 nucleotides read TGTGCCAGCAGCCCAACTAGCTCAGGTGAGCAGTTCTTC. The full variable domain, in which reference TRBV11-3 and TRBJ2-1 provide the parts outside the CDR3, is EAGVVQSPRYKIIEKKQPVAFWCNPISGHNTLYWYLQNLGQGPELLIRYENEEAVDDSQLPKDRFSAERLKGVDSTLKIQPAELGDSAVYLCASSPTSSGEQFFGPGTRLTVL.

Comment on this clone: Mismatch with germline at one junction end may stem from a read error. V usage is TRBV29-1 and J usage is TRBJ2-7; 7 nucleotides match TRBD2. There are 13 residues in the CDR3. Germline lookup yields CDR1 SQVTM and CDR2 ANQGSEA. The CDR3 loop is CSAEGGRGYEQYF. CDR3 in DNA: TGCAGCGCTGAAGGAGGGAGGGGATACGAGCAGTACTTC.

This chain links TRBV28 with TRBJ2-2; 16 bases line up with TRBD2. This CDR3 is 20 amino acids long. Unmatched junction bases numbered 17, after V lost 7 bases and J lost 6 bases. From germline, CDR1 is MDHEN and CDR2 SYDVKM. CDR3 coding DNA: TGTGCCAGCACCTCCCGTAGGGGACTAGCGGGAGGGCCGTCCGCCGGGGAGCTGTTTTTT. Translated, it gives CASTSRRGLAGGPSAGELFF. The entire variable domain, with the rest obtained from reference TRBV28 and TRBJ2-2, is as follows: DVKVTQSSRYLVKRTGEKVFLECVQDMDHENMFWYRQDPGLGLRLIYFSYDVKMKEKGDIPEGYSVSREKKERFSLILESASTNQTSMYLCASTSRRGLAGGPSAGELFFGEGSRLTVL.

This clone showed up just once. The DNA of the CDR3 is TGTGCCAGCAGCGGGGACACGTACAATGAGCAGTTCTTC. Protein sequence: CASSGDTYNEQFF. The J gene is TRBJ2-1, the V gene TRBV6-5, with D perhaps TRBD1 (6 bases). The CDR3 is made up of 13 amino acids. Germline CDR1 MNHEY, CDR2 SVGAGI. Deletions cut 6 bases from V and 4 bases from J, with 10 bases between.

Worth noting for this clone: The junction departs from germline at one end; a sequencing error may be responsible. The genes are TRBV7-7 and TRBJ1-3; D perhaps matches TRBD1 (5 bases). From germline, CDR1 is SSHAT and CDR2 FNYEAQ (reference sequence). The CDR3 length is 17 residues. The CDR3 protein is CASSPAGPLSSGNTIYF. CDR3 sequence (DNA): TGTGCTAGCAGCCCAGCGGGACCACTAAGCTCTGGAAACACCATATATTTT.

This chain links TRBV4-1 with TRBJ2-7; 8 bases align to TRBD1. The V gene end was trimmed by 0 bases and the J gene end by 2 bases; junction bases not matched to a gene: 9. The CDR3 extends over 17 amino acids. Germline-derived CDR1 and CDR2 are MGHRA and YSYEKL. The CDR3 bases are TGCGCCAGCAGCCAAGATGAGGGGGGCAGGGGGCCCTACGAGCAGTACTTC. Its translation is CASSQDEGGRGPYEQYF.

The chain is built from TRBV19 and TRBJ1-2, with TRBD1 matching over 8 bases. The CDR3 length is 12 residues. Per germline, CDR1 LNHDA and CDR2 SQIVND (reference sequence). V lost 7 bases to trimming and J lost 4 bases; unmatched junction nucleotides: 2. The CDR3 protein is CASTGTGYGYTF. The CDR3 DNA is TGTGCCAGTACCGGGACAGGCTATGGCTACACCTTC. Looking up the rest from reference TRBV19 and TRBJ1-2 gives the full variable domain: DGGITQSPKYLFRKEGQNVTLSCEQNLNHDAMYWYRQDPGQGLRLIYYSQIVNDFQKGDIAEGYSVSREKKESFPLTVTSAQKNPTAFYLCASTGTGYGYTFGSGTRLTVV.

The chain employs TRBV5-4 and TRBJ2-7, with TRBD1 matching 9 bases. The CDR3 loop spans 16 amino acids. V trimming: 5 bases; J trimming: 2 bases; junction bases outside the gene matches: 11. The V gene's germline CDR1 is SGHNT and CDR2 YYREEE (reference sequence). As DNA, the CDR3 is TGTGCCAGCAGAAGTTTCGGGACAGGGAAGGCCTACGAGCAGTACTTC. This translates into CASRSFGTGKAYEQYF.

CDR3 loop: CASSQGSGTGTYEQYF. CDR3 DNA sequence: TGTGCCAGCAGCCAAGGGTCGGGGACAGGGACCTACGAGCAGTACTTC. The chain couples TRBV7-9 to TRBJ2-7; 9 nucleotides align to TRBD1. This CDR3 comprises 16 residues. Germline values: CDR1 SEHNR, CDR2 FQNEAQ (reference sequence). After removal of 5 bases from V and 2 bases from J, the junction contained 10 bases not matched to a gene.

The rearrangement uses TRBV7-6 and TRBJ2-2; a weak D match, TRBD1 (6 bases). The CDR3 sequence is 13 residues long. V was cut by 5 bases and J by 5 bases, with 9 bases left in between. From germline, CDR1 is SGHVS and CDR2 FNYEAQ. The CDR3, as DNA: TGTGCCAGCAGCCGAACAGGGACCGGGGAGCTGTTTTTT. Protein product: CASSRTGTGELFF. Looking up the rest from reference TRBV7-6 and TRBJ2-2 gives the full variable domain: GAGVSQSPRYKVTKRGQDVALRCDPISGHVSLYWYRQALGQGPEFLTYFNYEAQQDKSGLPNDRFSAERPEGSISTLTIQRTEQRDSAMYRCASSRTGTGELFFGEGSRLTVL.

The V call is TRBV2, the J call TRBJ1-1, with 10 bases matching TRBD1. V shed 9 bases and J 1 base; nucleotides not matched to a gene: 11. The V gene's germline CDR1 is SNHLY and CDR2 FYNNEI. This CDR3 has 16 residues. DNA of the CDR3: TGTGCCAGGGGGGCCGGGACAGGGGAGAGGAACACTGAAGCTTTCTTT. Protein product: CARGAGTGERNTEAFF.